These 15 T cell receptor beta chains share one sample of origin, sequenced in a study of shared clonotypes between healthy human individuals. This table comes from immunoSEQ multiplex PCR, and its TCRdb copy is limited to in-frame clones, with some not included. The repertoire holds approximately 1,000,000 clones, with approximately 80% as singletons. What was sequenced was memory CD4+ T cells from PBMCs. Documented subset: CD45RA-negative fraction. These receptors all stem from a young man in good health. Some clones in this sample may be carry-over from other donors' samples.

The chain joins TRBV18 to TRBJ2-5, with D perhaps matching TRBD1 (6 bases). Trimming removed 3 bases at V and 5 bases at J, with 16 bases between. Germline values: CDR1 KGHSH, CDR2 LQKENI. CDR3 length equals 15 residues. Written as DNA, the CDR3 is TGTGCCAGCTCACCGAAAAGCCAGGGGCCGGAGACCCAGTACTTC. It yields the protein CASSPKSQGPETQYF.

The chain combines TRBV7-2 with TRBJ1-2; 9 bases match TRBD1. Trimming at V came to 0 bases and at J to 7 bases, leaving 3 bases not matched to a gene. Germline V gene data show CDR1 as SGHTA and CDR2 as FQGNSA. This CDR3 has 14 amino acids. The CDR3 reads CASSLAGTGIGYTF. The CDR3 DNA reads TGTGCCAGCAGCTTAGCCGGGACAGGGATTGGCTACACCTTC.

DNA for the CDR3: TGTGCCAGCAGTTTTGAAGCGGGACTGACGAACACCGGGGAGCTGTTTTTT. It encodes CASSFEAGLTNTGELFF. The genes are TRBV28 and TRBJ2-2, with 7 bases matching TRBD2. The CDR3 has 17 amino acids. From germline, CDR1 is MDHEN and CDR2 SYDVKM. V was clipped by 3 bases and J by 0 bases; unmatched bases: 7.

J is TRBJ2-5 and V is TRBV12-5; D is undetermined. Germline V gives CDR1 LGHNT, CDR2 FRNRAP. The CDR3 length is 13 residues. Trimming left V 1 base short and J 2 bases short, with 5 bases between. The CDR3 DNA follows: TGTGCTAGTGGTTTGGCAGGACAAGAGACCCAGTACTTC. Translating gives CASGLAGQETQYF.

The chain is built from TRBV4-3 and TRBJ2-7, with no clear D. CDR3 length: 12 amino acids. Germline V lookup: CDR1 LGHNA, CDR2 YSLEER. V was cut by 0 bases and J by 4 bases, with 4 bases left in between. CDR3 sequence (DNA): TGCGCCAGCAGCCAAGACAGTTACGAGCAGTACTTC. Translation: CASSQDSYEQYF.

The genes are TRBV6-5 and TRBJ2-7; 7 bases map to TRBD1. This CDR3 region has 13 residues. J gave up 3 bases and V 8 bases, and 7 bases lay outside the gene matches. Germline assignment: CDR1 MNHEY and CDR2 SVGAGI. The CDR3 loop reads CASLRTGIYEQYF. The DNA of the CDR3 is TGTGCCAGCCTTCGGACAGGTATCTACGAGCAGTACTTC.

The V gene is TRBV5-4, the J gene TRBJ2-7, with a tentative D call TRBD2 (6 bases). The CDR3 consists of 14 residues. Germline values: CDR1 SGHNT, CDR2 YYREEE (reference sequence). Deletions cut 0 bases from V and 1 base from J, with 8 bases between. CDR3 region: CASSLEAGSYEQYF. As DNA, the CDR3 is TGTGCCAGCAGCTTGGAGGCGGGGTCCTACGAGCAGTACTTC.

V gene TRBV4-2 combines with J gene TRBJ2-3, with D possibly called TRBD1 or TRBD2 (5 bases each). The CDR3 sequence is 14 residues long. The V end lost 1 base, the J end lost 4 bases, and 9 bases lay between the germline ends. Looked up from germline, CDR1 is LGHNA and CDR2 is YNFKEQ. The CDR3 loop is CASSQGGDADTQYF. The CDR3 nucleotides read TGTGCCAGCAGCCAAGGAGGGGACGCAGATACGCAGTATTTT.

This clone was recorded a few times. V usage is TRBV28 and J usage is TRBJ1-1; the D gene is possibly TRBD1 (5 bases). This CDR3 comprises 14 residues. Germline V gene lookup returns CDR1 MDHEN and CDR2 SYDVKM. V was trimmed by 6 bases and J by 1 base, leaving 12 bases between them. CDR3 protein: CASRGVLGNTEAFF. The CDR3 DNA reads as TGTGCCAGCAGGGGGGTATTGGGGAACACTGAAGCTTTCTTT.

The chain recombines TRBV6-4 with TRBJ2-1, with TRBD2 as a possible D gene (5 bases). Looked up from germline, CDR1 is MRHNA and CDR2 is SNTAGT. Trimming took 6 bases from V and 9 from J, leaving 18 bases between them. The CDR3 consists of 14 residues. CDR3 DNA: TGTGCCAGCAGACGGGATTCAGCATTGGCTGAGCAGTTCTTC. Amino acids: CASRRDSALAEQFF.

The chain employs TRBV28 and TRBJ2-7; 9 bases fit TRBD1. The germline V gene has CDR1 MDHEN and CDR2 SYDVKM. Trimming cost V 5 bases and J 2 bases; bases outside gene matches: 13. This CDR3 contains 17 residues. CDR3: CASSHQIGRQGAYEQYF. For the CDR3, the DNA is TGTGCCAGCAGTCACCAAATCGGCCGACAGGGGGCCTACGAGCAGTACTTC.

The chain uses TRBV20-1 and TRBJ2-7; 7 nucleotides line up with TRBD2. The germline V gene encodes CDR1 DFQATT and CDR2 SNEGSKA (reference sequence). The CDR3 spans 11 residues. V dropped 7 bases and J dropped 4; count of bases not matched to a gene: 4. The CDR3 reads CSVSRGYEQYF. DNA of the CDR3: TGCAGTGTCTCGCGGGGGTACGAGCAGTACTTC.

Concerning this clone: Other DNA sequences in this specimen translate into the identical CDR3. CDR3 coding DNA: TGCGCCAGCAGCCCCCAAGCGGGTAGCTCCTACAATGAGCAGTTCTTC. It yields the protein CASSPQAGSSYNEQFF. V is TRBV5-1 and J is TRBJ2-1; maybe TRBD2 (6 bases). Germline values: CDR1 SGHRS, CDR2 YFSETQ. Trimming shortened V by 4 bases and J by 0 bases, and 14 bases separated the two germline ends. CDR3 length: 16 residues.

As DNA, the CDR3 is TGCGCCAGCAGCCAAGATACTTTAACAGATACGCAGTATTTT. Translated: CASSQDTLTDTQYF. The chain combines TRBV4-3 with TRBJ2-3; no clear D. The CDR3 runs 14 residues. The V end lost 0 bases, the J end lost 3 bases, and 7 bases lay between the germline ends. Germline lookup yields CDR1 LGHNA and CDR2 YSLEER.

The genes are TRBV5-8 and TRBJ2-3; D call uncertain. V was clipped by 4 bases and J by 0 bases, with 9 bases between them. The CDR3 is 14 amino acids. Germline V gene data show CDR1 as SGHTS and CDR2 as YDEGEE. CDR3 amino acids: CASSPTPSTDTQYF. DNA for the CDR3: TGTGCCAGCAGCCCCACCCCTAGCACAGATACGCAGTATTTT.